Below, 11 T cell receptor beta chains from the same sample are listed, as sequenced in a study of cytomegalovirus exposure and HLA in healthy donors. 60 Vbeta and 13 Jbeta primers were used in PCR. This table comes from immunoSEQ multiplex PCR, and its TCRdb copy is limited to in-frame clones, with some not included. The sample has roughly 130,000 clones; about three quarters are singletons. The sample was PBMCs. These receptors were obtained from a man in his forties in good health and CMV-seronegative.

The J gene is TRBJ2-7, the V gene TRBV4-1, with 8 bases identical to TRBD1. J lost 0 bases, V lost 5 bases, and 6 bases had no gene match. CDR1 and CDR2 (germline): MGHRA, YSYEKL. CDR3 length equals 15 residues. This chain's CDR3 is CASSARGLSSYEQYF. The CDR3 DNA reads TGCGCCAGCAGCGCCAGGGGGCTGAGCTCCTACGAGCAGTACTTC.

This clone has just one count. The J gene is TRBJ1-2, the V gene TRBV28; D is possibly TRBD1 (5 bases). The CDR3 spans 16 residues. CDR1 MDHEN and CDR2 SYDVKM come from the germline V gene. With 5 bases removed from V and 4 bases from J, the gap between germline ends came to 20 bases. The CDR3 nucleotides read TGTGCCAGCAGTCCTCCTGGCGGTCTGGGGGGCTATGGCTACACCTTC. Translation: CASSPPGGLGGYGYTF.

The chain links TRBV4-2 to TRBJ2-1, with 7 bases fitting TRBD1. The germline V gene has CDR1 LGHNA and CDR2 YNFKEQ. J was trimmed by 2 bases and V by 0 bases; bases with no gene match: 10. CDR3 length: 18 residues. CDR3 residues: CASSQDGRTGRTYNEQFF. CDR3 nucleotide sequence: TGTGCCAGCAGCCAAGATGGTAGGACAGGCCGCACCTACAATGAGCAGTTCTTC.

The J gene is TRBJ2-3, the V gene TRBV19; D perhaps matches TRBD2 (5 bases). Germline-derived CDR1 and CDR2 are LNHDA and SQIVND (reference sequence). The CDR3 consists of 16 residues. Trimming cost V 1 base and J 2 bases, with 13 bases left between them. The CDR3 loop reads CASSIGASLTTDTQYF. The CDR3 DNA reads as TGTGCCAGTAGTATAGGTGCTAGCCTGACCACAGATACGCAGTATTTT.

The chain uses TRBV2 and TRBJ2-3; maybe TRBD1 (6 bases). The CDR3 has 15 amino acids. Trimming removed 7 bases from V and 5 bases from J, with 19 bases in between. Germline V lookup: CDR1 SNHLY, CDR2 FYNNEI. The CDR3 sequence is CASKTRSSRGDTQYF. The DNA of the CDR3 is TGTGCCAGCAAGACCCGCAGTTCCAGGGGAGATACGCAGTATTTT.

The J gene is TRBJ2-2, the V gene TRBV4-1, with D perhaps matching TRBD1 (6 bases). Germline loops: CDR1 MGHRA, CDR2 YSYEKL. The V and J ends lost 5 bases and 7 bases respectively, with 23 bases between them. The CDR3 spans 17 residues. CDR3 residues: CASSTPSSTGSGGELFF. DNA of the CDR3: TGCGCCAGCAGCACGCCGTCCTCTACAGGGTCCGGCGGGGAGCTGTTTTTT.

The chain is built from TRBV7-2 and TRBJ2-2, with D possibly TRBD2 on 5 matching bases. CDR3 length: 15 residues. Germline V lookup: CDR1 SGHTA, CDR2 FQGNSA. The V gene lost 6 bases and the J gene lost 1 base, with 12 bases spanning the gap. CDR3 nucleotide sequence: TGTGCCAGCAGAGAGACTAACGGGAACACCGGGGAGCTGTTTTTT. As protein: CASRETNGNTGELFF.

The V gene is TRBV28, the J gene TRBJ2-5, with 9 nucleotides matching TRBD1. The germline CDR1 and CDR2 sequences are MDHEN and SYDVKM. Trimming at V came to 3 bases and at J to 2 bases, leaving 22 bases not matched to a gene. The CDR3 contains 21 residues. CDR3 DNA: TGTGCCAGCAGTTTCTTCCCCGTTGGGAAACCGGGACAGGGAATACAAGAGACCCAGTACTTC. As protein: CASSFFPVGKPGQGIQETQYF. Full variable domain (rest looked up from reference TRBV28 and TRBJ2-5): DVKVTQSSRYLVKRTGEKVFLECVQDMDHENMFWYRQDPGLGLRLIYFSYDVKMKEKGDIPEGYSVSREKKERFSLILESASTNQTSMYLCASSFFPVGKPGQGIQETQYFGPGTRLLVL.

The V gene is TRBV7-3, the J gene TRBJ2-2, with a weak D call TRBD2 (7 bases). V gave up 4 bases and J gave up 5 bases, with 11 bases separating them. From germline, CDR1 is SGHTA and CDR2 FQGTGA. The CDR3 is made up of 14 amino acids. This chain's CDR3 is CASSSGGGTGELFF. In nucleotides, the CDR3 is TGTGCCAGCAGCTCGGGGGGCGGGACCGGGGAGCTGTTTTTT.

The chain carries TRBV28 and TRBJ2-1, with D perhaps TRBD2 (7 bases). This CDR3 spans 14 amino acids. V lost 5 bases and J lost 4, with 12 bases in between. Germline CDR1 MDHEN, CDR2 SYDVKM. CDR3 bases: TGTGCCAGCAGTGGGAGGGGGGTTTACAATGAGCAGTTCTTC. This codes for CASSGRGVYNEQFF.

This sequence joins TRBV6-5 and TRBJ2-7; perhaps TRBD2 as D (5 bases). V was pared by 2 bases and J by 7 bases, with 15 bases between. Looked up from germline, CDR1 is MNHEY and CDR2 is SVGAGI. CDR3 size: 14 residues. In DNA form, the CDR3 reads TGTGCCAGCAGTTACGGGAGAGCTTCTAATGAGCAGTACTTC. Its translation: CASSYGRASNEQYF.